The subject of this entry is one TCR beta chain. The data were taken from a study of blood T cell repertoires in COVID-19. The overall study: Both acute and convalescent COVID-19 samples were obtained from the United States, Italy and Spain. PBMCs, B-cell-depleted T cells, or T cells were the source of the cDNA or gDNA that made up the material.

Per the original methods: How many nucleated cells were present was estimated from reference gene primer amplification. Sequencing used immunoSEQ multiplex PCR; TCRdb keeps in-frame clones, though not all of them. Clone size and the V and J calls come from that table; the DNA yielded D and trimming. The sample has 150,000 or so clones; roughly nine tenths are singletons. The ends were cut back, 4 bases at V and 2 bases at J, with 13 bases in the middle. The CDR3 loop spans 15 amino acids. Germline CDR1 reads LNHDA; CDR2 reads SQIVND (reference sequence). The receptor was derived from a woman aged 70-85 years with acute or convalescent COVID-19. Sequencing input: peripheral blood. The rearrangement links TRBV19 to TRBJ2-3; D is possibly TRBD2 (5 bases). CDR3 in DNA: TGTGCCAGTAGTAGTTACACCCGGGACACAGATACGCAGTATTTT. Translating gives CASSSYTRDTDTQYF.